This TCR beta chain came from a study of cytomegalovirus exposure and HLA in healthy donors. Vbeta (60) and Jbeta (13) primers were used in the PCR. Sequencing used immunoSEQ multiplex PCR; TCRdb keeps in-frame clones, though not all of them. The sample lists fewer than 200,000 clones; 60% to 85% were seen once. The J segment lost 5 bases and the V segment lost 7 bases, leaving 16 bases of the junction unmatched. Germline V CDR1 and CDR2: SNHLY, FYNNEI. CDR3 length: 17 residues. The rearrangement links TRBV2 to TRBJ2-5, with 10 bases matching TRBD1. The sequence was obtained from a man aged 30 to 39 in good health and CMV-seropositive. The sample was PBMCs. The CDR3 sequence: CASIGVPDRGPGETQYF. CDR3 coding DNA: TGTGCCAGCATCGGTGTCCCCGACAGGGGGCCGGGGGAGACCCAGTACTTC.